These T cell receptor beta chains were read from a single sample in a study of T-cell memory formation after mild COVID-19. TCRdb processed the 5' RACE reads anew with MiXCR; each CDR3 protein has one entry. The top ten clones hold 20% to 25% of a sample with fewer than 300,000 distinct CDR3 sequences, approximately 15% of them seen once. Sequencing input: PBMCs or a T cell subset sorted from them (not recorded which). These receptors originate from a man between 18 and 35 years old who had mild COVID-19 (a few samples of this study predate the infection). Cell type and time point are not known. The CDR3 runs from the conserved cysteine through the conserved F or W. D genes are given only for firm matches. The listing skips clone size in some rows; elsewhere it reads once, few, many or a size class.

clone_size	v_call	j_call	cdr3_length	d_call	cdr3_nt	cdr3_aa
once	TRBV2	TRBJ1-1	13	.	TGTGCCAGCAAGCCCGCGGGGAACACTGAAGCTTTCTTT	CASKPAGNTEAFF
.	TRBV10-3	TRBJ2-5	15	.	TGTGCCATCAGTGAATCGGCAGGGACTCAAGAGACCCAGTACTTC	CAISESAGTQETQYF
few	TRBV10-3	TRBJ2-2	16	.	TGTGCCATCAGTGATCGATACGGGCAGGGGCCACGAGGGCTGTTTTTT	CAISDRYGQGPRGLFF
.	TRBV6-4	TRBJ1-1	13	TRBD1	TGTGCCAGCCTCACAGGGGTGTGGATTGAAGCTTTCTTT	CASLTGVWIEAFF
.	TRBV2	TRBJ2-6	17	TRBD1	TGTGCCAGCAGTCCCGACAGGGTAGGGTCTGGGGCCAACGTCCTGACTTTC	CASSPDRVGSGANVLTF
few	TRBV7-9	TRBJ1-2	13	.	TGTGCCAGCAGCTTAAATGGGAACTATGGCTACACCTTC	CASSLNGNYGYTF
few	TRBV7-8	TRBJ2-1	16	.	TGTGCCAGCAGCGGCCGATGGGGGAGCTCCTACAATGAGCAGTTCTTC	CASSGRWGSSYNEQFF
few	TRBV5-1	TRBJ1-1	13	.	TGCGCCAGCAGCTTGTTTGGCCAATCTGAAGCTTTCTTT	CASSLFGQSEAFF
many	TRBV4-1	TRBJ2-6	18	TRBD1	TGCGCCAGCAGCCCCTGGACAGGGTCCCCCTCTGGGGCCAACGTCCTGACTTTC	CASSPWTGSPSGANVLTF
few	TRBV7-2	TRBJ2-3	12	.	TGTGCCAGCAGCTCGGATGTAGGCACGCAGTATTTT	CASSSDVGTQYF
.	TRBV12-3/TRBV12-4	TRBJ1-6	15	.	TGTGCCAGCAGTCCACAGGGTTCCTCGCTTTCACCCCTCCACTTT	CASSPQGSSLSPLHF
few	TRBV7-6	TRBJ2-4	15	TRBD1	TGTGCCAGCAGCTCGGGGACAGTCAAGGGGCAGACTCAGTACTTC	CASSSGTVKGQTQYF
.	TRBV6-5	TRBJ1-1	14	.	TGTGCCAGCAGTTACTCTAGGGGCGAGACTGAAGCTTTCTTT	CASSYSRGETEAFF
.	TRBV27	TRBJ1-5	15	.	TGTGCCAGCAGTTCGTCCGTCGGTGCCAATCAGCCCCAGCATTTT	CASSSSVGANQPQHF
.	TRBV7-9	TRBJ1-1	16	TRBD1	TGTGCCAGCAGCGAGATTCCGGGACAGGGAAGGACTGAAGCTTTCTTT	CASSEIPGQGRTEAFF
few	TRBV5-1	TRBJ1-5	18	TRBD1	TGCGCCAGCAGCTTGGTTCTGGGACAGCCCCCGTTGTCTCAGCCCCAGCATTTT	CASSLVLGQPPLSQPQHF